This T cell receptor beta chain derives from a study of graft-versus-host responses after intestinal transplantation. This table comes from immunoSEQ multiplex PCR, and its TCRdb copy is limited to in-frame clones, with some not included. The table has around 100,000 clones, about 90% seen once; the top ten hold around 0.95%. V lost 0 bases and J lost 7, with 19 bases in between. The CDR3 has 17 amino acids. Germline lookup yields CDR1 MGHRA and CDR2 YSYEKL. With regard to this clone: No antigen is known for it.

The starting material was unstimulated CD4+ T cells sorted from spleen or lymph node cells, obtained before transplant. The sequence was obtained from a human donor who was the organ donor for an intestinal transplant. The chain joins TRBV4-1 to TRBJ1-5, with D possibly TRBD1 on 6 matching bases. The CDR3 DNA sequence: TGCGCCAGCAGCCAAGAATCGCCAGGGGCGAAACCGCAGCCCCAGCATTTT. Amino acids: CASSQESPGAKPQPQHF.